This record covers a single TCR beta chain. The data belong to a study of OX40 agonist ivuxolimab in advanced cancers. On the study more broadly: The group had a mean age of about 64 years, ranged from about 20 to 79, and was 80% to 90% male.

Some clones are missing from TCRdb's copy, which holds only in-frame ones; the method was immunoSEQ multiplex PCR. Of tens of thousands of clones in the sample, 70% to 90% were seen once. Deletions cut 11 bases from V and 0 bases from J, with 14 bases between. CDR3 length equals 15 residues. The germline CDR1 and CDR2 sequences are SEHNR and FQNEAQ (reference sequence). This receptor was obtained from an adult with an advanced solid tumor such as melanoma, head and neck, liver or kidney cancer. The sequenced sample was CD4+ or CD8+ T cells sorted from blood, obtained in a trial of the OX40 agonist ivuxolimab. The chain has TRBV7-9 and TRBJ2-6; D ambiguous. The CDR3 here is CADRITGSGANVLTF. The CDR3 DNA is TGTGCCGATCGTATAACGGGCTCTGGGGCCAACGTCCTGACTTTC.